The subject of this entry is one T cell receptor (beta chain). Antigen specificity is unknown. CDR1 and CDR2 from the germline V gene are SEHNR and FQNEAQ (reference sequence). The CDR3 sequence is 14 residues long. V lost 5 bases, J lost 5 bases, and 15 bases lay in between. The data belong to a study of T-cell memory formation after mild COVID-19. Overall study results and limits: Proof of SARS-CoV-2 specificity was absent for the second-wave clones that crested on day 37.

Via MiXCR, TCRdb re-called the 5' RACE reads, giving one row per CDR3 protein. Of around 320,000 distinct CDR3 sequences listed, 25% to 30% were seen once; the top ten hold roughly 13%. The chain links TRBV7-9 to TRBJ1-1; D gene unclear. This TCR was recovered from an adult woman who had mild COVID-19 (a few samples of this study predate the infection). Cell type and time point are not known. Sample: PBMCs or a T cell subset sorted from them (not recorded which). The CDR3 region has the DNA TGTGCCAGCAGCCTCTCCCTTGTGGGAACTGAAGCTTTCTTT. This translates into CASSLSLVGTEAFF.